This passage covers 18 T cell receptor beta chains from one sample sequenced in a study of T cell responses to AZD1222 COVID-19 vaccine. Clones were read by immunoSEQ multiplex PCR, and TCRdb kept only the in-frame ones, dropping some. The repertoire holds under 150,000 clones, with roughly 92% as singletons. This material consisted of peripheral blood, taken on day 0 of AZD1222 vaccination. These TCRs come from an adult in good health.

This chain uses TRBV5-1 with TRBJ1-4; no definite D call. There are 13 residues in the CDR3. Germline CDR1 SGHRS, CDR2 YFSETQ. The V and J ends lost 4 bases and 5 bases respectively, with 9 bases between them. CDR3 amino acids: CASSRQENEKLFF. The CDR3, as DNA: TGCGCCAGCAGCCGGCAGGAAAATGAAAAACTGTTTTTT.

The chain links TRBV5-1 to TRBJ2-5, with TRBD1 as a possible D gene (5 bases). Trimming shortened V by 6 bases and J by 10 bases, and 22 bases separated the two germline ends. The CDR3 has 14 amino acids. Per the germline V gene, CDR1 is SGHRS and CDR2 is YFSETQ. In DNA form, the CDR3 reads TGCGCCAGCAAAAACATAGAGGACACCCCAGGCCAGTACTTC. This codes for CASKNIEDTPGQYF.

The V gene is TRBV19, the J gene TRBJ1-1, with D maybe TRBD1 (6 bases). Germline assignment: CDR1 LNHDA and CDR2 SQIVND (reference sequence). Trimming pared 6 bases from V and 4 bases from J, leaving 18 bases between. CDR3 length equals 15 residues. CDR3 protein: CASSSGGGRATEAFF. The CDR3 DNA reads as TGTGCCAGTAGCTCGGGAGGGGGGCGTGCCACTGAAGCTTTCTTT. The full variable domain, rest sourced from reference TRBV19 and TRBJ1-1, is DGGITQSPKYLFRKEGQNVTLSCEQNLNHDAMYWYRQDPGQGLRLIYYSQIVNDFQKGDIAEGYSVSREKKESFPLTVTSAQKNPTAFYLCASSSGGGRATEAFFGQGTRLTVV.

This chain links TRBV5-1 with TRBJ1-6; possible D gene TRBD1, 6 bases. This CDR3 region has 14 residues. Germline loops: CDR1 SGHRS, CDR2 YFSETQ. V lost 4 bases and J 8 bases, leaving 13 bases between the germline ends. For the CDR3, the DNA is TGCGCCAGCAGCAAGGGGGGTGAGTATTCACCCCTCCACTTT. It encodes CASSKGGEYSPLHF.

V is TRBV6-2 or TRBV6-3 and J is TRBJ1-1; 7 bases match TRBD1. The CDR3 extends over 18 amino acids. CDR1 is MNHEY and CDR2 is SVGEGT in the germline V gene. The trim removed 1 base at V and 0 bases at J, leaving 11 bases unmatched. Here the CDR3 reads CASSYLVGQPSMNTEAFF. The CDR3 DNA reads TGTGCCAGCAGTTACTTGGTGGGACAGCCTTCCATGAACACTGAAGCTTTCTTT.

This chain joins TRBV3-1 (or the pseudogene TRBV3-2) and TRBJ1-5; D gene unclear. Looked up from germline, CDR1 is LGHDT and CDR2 is YNNKEL (reference sequence). Trimming pared 2 bases from V and 3 bases from J, leaving 11 bases between. CDR3 length equals 15 residues. CDR3 sequence (DNA): TGTGCCAGCAGCCAATGGGAAAAACCCAATCAGCCCCAGCATTTT. This sequence encodes CASSQWEKPNQPQHF.

The chain has TRBV6-5 and TRBJ2-7, with 7 bases aligning to TRBD2. CDR3 length equals 13 residues. Losses at the gene ends were 9 bases for V and 5 bases for J; bases not matched to a gene: 10. CDR1 is MNHEY, CDR2 SVGAGI, per germline. CDR3 residues: CASRGGRGDEQYF. The CDR3 region has the DNA TGTGCCAGTAGGGGAGGGCGTGGGGACGAGCAGTACTTC.

J is TRBJ2-4 and V is TRBV5-1; 9 bases are a match to TRBD1. The CDR3 extends over 17 amino acids. Germline V lookup: CDR1 SGHRS, CDR2 YFSETQ. Losses at the gene ends were 4 bases for V and 3 bases for J; bases not matched to a gene: 11. Here the CDR3 DNA reads TGCGCCAGCAGCGTGGGACAGGGTCCGTTTGGCAAAAACATTCAGTACTTC. Translation gives CASSVGQGPFGKNIQYF.

The chain is built from TRBV7-2 and TRBJ1-1; no clear D. Looked up from germline, CDR1 is SGHTA and CDR2 is FQGNSA. Trimming took off 0 bases at V and 4 bases at J, with 6 bases between the two ends. The CDR3 contains 13 residues. CDR3 protein: CASSLARRTEAFF. The CDR3 DNA is TGTGCCAGCAGCTTAGCCAGGCGCACTGAAGCTTTCTTT.

This chain connects TRBV27 to TRBJ2-7; D might be TRBD1 or TRBD2, each matching 5 bases. Germline V gene data show CDR1 as MNHEY and CDR2 as SMNVEV (reference sequence). V lost 6 bases, J lost 4 bases, and 13 bases lay in between. The CDR3 sequence is 13 residues long. The CDR3 is CASRGTNIYEQYF. The CDR3 nucleotides read TGTGCCAGCAGAGGGACGAATATTTACGAGCAGTACTTC.

This chain links TRBV6-5 with TRBJ1-5, with D possibly matching TRBD1 (5 bases). With 10 bases removed from V and 5 bases from J, the gap between germline ends came to 21 bases. This CDR3 comprises 15 residues. Germline CDR1 MNHEY, CDR2 SVGAGI. DNA of the CDR3: TGTGCCACCGCTGAAGGGGCCAGGGAGTATCAGCCCCAGCATTTT. Its protein is CATAEGAREYQPQHF.

The chain is built from TRBV29-1 and TRBJ2-3; D is ambiguous. The germline V gene has CDR1 SQVTM and CDR2 ANQGSEA. The CDR3 extends over 15 amino acids. Trimming stripped 0 bases from V and 2 bases from J, with 12 bases between. CDR3 sequence: CSVEDLRVTTDTQYF. CDR3 nucleotides: TGCAGCGTTGAAGATCTTCGGGTCACCACAGATACGCAGTATTTT.

The rearrangement uses TRBV6-4 and TRBJ2-2; D uncertain. The CDR3 is 13 residues long. Germline CDR1 is MRHNA and CDR2 is SNTAGT. With 3 bases removed from V and 4 bases from J, the gap between germline ends came to 6 bases. CDR3 loop: CASSEGATGELFF. The DNA for the CDR3 is TGTGCCAGCAGTGAGGGTGCCACCGGGGAGCTGTTTTTT.

This chain connects TRBV28 to TRBJ2-7; perhaps TRBD1 as D (5 bases). The V end lost 3 bases, the J end lost 3 bases, and 15 bases lay between the germline ends. This CDR3 contains 15 residues. The germline V gene encodes CDR1 MDHEN and CDR2 SYDVKM. The CDR3 spells CASSFMSDSYYEQYF. CDR3 sequence (DNA): TGTGCCAGCAGTTTTATGTCAGACAGCTACTACGAGCAGTACTTC.

The chain carries TRBV6-1 and TRBJ1-5; possible D gene TRBD1, 5 bases. Per the germline V gene, CDR1 is MNHNS and CDR2 is SASEGT. CDR3 length: 15 residues. V dropped 2 bases and J dropped 6 bases, with 14 bases sitting between them. The DNA of the CDR3 is TGTGCCAGCAGTGAAATATCGGCAGGGCCTCAGCCCCAGCATTTT. As protein: CASSEISAGPQPQHF.

In its sample, this clone was seen a few times. Other DNA sequences in the sample encode the same CDR3. This chain joins TRBV11-3 and TRBJ2-1; D remains ambiguous. V was shortened by 5 bases and J by 0 bases, with 8 bases between the two germline ends. CDR1 SGHNT and CDR2 YENEEA come from the germline V gene. The CDR3 sequence is 14 residues long. Here the CDR3 reads CASSPGGSYNEQFF. In DNA form, the CDR3 reads TGTGCCAGCAGCCCGGGTGGCTCCTACAATGAGCAGTTCTTC.

The rearrangement links TRBV18 to TRBJ2-2; TRBD1 agrees at 7 bases. The V gene end was trimmed by 4 bases and the J gene end by 7 bases; junction bases not matched to a gene: 3. CDR1 and CDR2 from the germline V gene are KGHSH and LQKENI. The CDR3 consists of 13 residues. The CDR3 sequence: CASSLTGDGELFF. For the CDR3, the DNA is TGTGCCAGCTCACTCACAGGGGACGGGGAGCTGTTTTTT. Looking up the rest from reference TRBV18 and TRBJ2-2 gives the full variable domain: NAGVMQNPRHLVRRRGQEARLRCSPMKGHSHVYWYRQLPEEGLKFMVYLQKENIIDESGMPKERFSAEFPKEGPSILRIQQVVRGDSAAYFCASSLTGDGELFFGEGSRLTVL.

The chain uses TRBV12-3 or TRBV12-4 and TRBJ1-6; D ambiguous. With 6 bases removed from V and 8 bases from J, the gap between germline ends came to 11 bases. The CDR3 is 13 residues long. The CDR3 spells CASRLNRDSPLHF. CDR3 coding DNA: TGTGCCAGCAGGTTAAACCGAGATTCACCCCTCCACTTT.